This TCR beta chain was profiled in a study of shared clonotypes between healthy human individuals. The authors split each subset's genomic DNA evenly across several immunoSEQ plates. Repertoires were generated with immunoSEQ multiplex PCR, while TCRdb's copy carries only in-frame clones and drops some. The data contain around 450,000 clones, roughly 77% of them singletons. Sequenced sample: PBMCs. The receptor's source is a woman between 35 and 50 years old in good health. Some clones in this sample may be carry-over from other donors' samples.

This CDR3 reads CASSSVAGRNEQFF. The DNA for the CDR3 is TGTGCCAGCTCATCCGTAGCAGGGCGAAATGAGCAGTTCTTC. The chain is built from TRBV18 and TRBJ2-1; a possible D gene is TRBD1 (5 bases). V lost 5 bases, J lost 7 bases, and 15 bases lay in between. This CDR3 has 14 residues. Germline V gives CDR1 KGHSH, CDR2 LQKENI.